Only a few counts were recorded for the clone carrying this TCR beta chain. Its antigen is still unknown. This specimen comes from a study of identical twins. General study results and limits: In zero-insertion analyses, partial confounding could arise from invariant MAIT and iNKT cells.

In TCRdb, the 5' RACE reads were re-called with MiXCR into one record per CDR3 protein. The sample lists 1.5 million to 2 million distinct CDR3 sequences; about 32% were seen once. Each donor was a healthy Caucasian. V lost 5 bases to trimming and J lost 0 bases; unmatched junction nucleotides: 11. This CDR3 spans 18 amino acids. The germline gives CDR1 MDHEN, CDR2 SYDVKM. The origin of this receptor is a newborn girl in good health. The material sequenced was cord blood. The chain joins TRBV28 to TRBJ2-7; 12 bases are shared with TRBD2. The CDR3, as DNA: TGTGCCAGCAGTCCTAGGACTAGCGGGACGTGGATCTCCTACGAGCAGTACTTC. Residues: CASSPRTSGTWISYEQYF. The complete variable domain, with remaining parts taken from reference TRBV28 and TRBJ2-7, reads DVKVTQSSRYLVKRTGEKVFLECVQDMDHENMFWYRQDPGLGLRLIYFSYDVKMKEKGDIPEGYSVSREKKERFSLILESASTNQTSMYLCASSPRTSGTWISYEQYFGPGTRLTVT.